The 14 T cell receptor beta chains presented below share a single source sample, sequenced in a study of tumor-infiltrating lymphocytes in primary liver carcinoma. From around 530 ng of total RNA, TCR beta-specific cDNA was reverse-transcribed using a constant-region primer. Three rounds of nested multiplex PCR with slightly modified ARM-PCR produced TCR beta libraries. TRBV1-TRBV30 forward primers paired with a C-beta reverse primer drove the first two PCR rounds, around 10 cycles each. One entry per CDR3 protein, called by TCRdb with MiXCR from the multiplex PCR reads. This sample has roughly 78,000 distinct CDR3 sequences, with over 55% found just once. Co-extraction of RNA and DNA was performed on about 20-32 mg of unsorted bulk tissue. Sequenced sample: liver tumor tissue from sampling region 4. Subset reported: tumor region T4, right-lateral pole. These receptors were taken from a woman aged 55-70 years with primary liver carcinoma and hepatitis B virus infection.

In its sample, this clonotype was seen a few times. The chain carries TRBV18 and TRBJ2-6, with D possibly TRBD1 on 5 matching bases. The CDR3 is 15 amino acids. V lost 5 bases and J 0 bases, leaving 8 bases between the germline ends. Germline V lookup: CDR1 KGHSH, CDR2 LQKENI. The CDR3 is CASSRQNSGANVLTF. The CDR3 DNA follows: TGTGCCAGCTCAAGACAGAACTCTGGGGCCAACGTCCTGACTTTC.

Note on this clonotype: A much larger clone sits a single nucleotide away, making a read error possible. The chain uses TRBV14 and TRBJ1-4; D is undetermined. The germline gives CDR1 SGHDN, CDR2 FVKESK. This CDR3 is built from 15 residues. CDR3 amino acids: CASSQLGKTNEELFF. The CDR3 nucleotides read TGTGCCAGCAGCCAACTAGGAAAGACTAATGAAGAACTGTTTTTT.

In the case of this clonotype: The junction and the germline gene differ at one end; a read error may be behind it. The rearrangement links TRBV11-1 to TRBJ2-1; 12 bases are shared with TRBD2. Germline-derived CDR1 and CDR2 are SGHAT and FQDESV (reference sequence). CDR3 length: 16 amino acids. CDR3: CASGSTTSGSRNEQLF. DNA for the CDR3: TGTGCCAGTGGCTCGACGACTAGCGGGAGCCGCAATGAGCAGCTCTTC. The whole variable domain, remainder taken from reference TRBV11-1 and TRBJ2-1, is EAEVAQSPRYKITEKSQAVAFWCDPISGHATLYWYRQILGQGPELLVQFQDESVVDDSQLPKDRFSAERLKGVDSTLKIQPAELGDSAMYLCASGSTTSGSRNEQLFGPGTRLTVL.

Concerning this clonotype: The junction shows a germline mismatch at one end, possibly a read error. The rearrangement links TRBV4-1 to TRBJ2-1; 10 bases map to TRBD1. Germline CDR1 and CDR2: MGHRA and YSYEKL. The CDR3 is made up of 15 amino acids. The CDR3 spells CASSQADRGRNEQLF. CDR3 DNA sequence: TGCGCCAGCAGCCAAGCAGACAGGGGGCGAAATGAGCAGCTCTTC.

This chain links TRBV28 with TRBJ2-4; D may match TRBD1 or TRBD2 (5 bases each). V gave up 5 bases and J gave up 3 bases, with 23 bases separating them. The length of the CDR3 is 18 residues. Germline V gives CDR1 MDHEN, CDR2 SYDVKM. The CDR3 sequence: CASSPSVVGPRDKNIQYF. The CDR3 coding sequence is TGTGCCAGCAGTCCGTCTGTGGTGGGACCTCGTGACAAAAACATTCAGTACTTC.

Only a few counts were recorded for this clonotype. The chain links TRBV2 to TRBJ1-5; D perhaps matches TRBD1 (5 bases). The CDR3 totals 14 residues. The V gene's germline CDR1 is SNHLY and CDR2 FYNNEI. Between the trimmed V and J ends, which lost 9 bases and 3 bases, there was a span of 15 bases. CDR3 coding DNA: TGTGCCAGTAGAACCGAGGGGTACAATCAGCCCCAGCATTTT. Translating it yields CASRTEGYNQPQHF.

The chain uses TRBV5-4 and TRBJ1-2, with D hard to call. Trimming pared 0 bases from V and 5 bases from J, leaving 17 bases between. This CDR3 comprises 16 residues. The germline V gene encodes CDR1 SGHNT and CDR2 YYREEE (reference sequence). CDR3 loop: CASSLVPRETEYGYTF. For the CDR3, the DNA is TGTGCCAGCAGCTTGGTTCCACGCGAGACTGAATATGGCTACACCTTC.

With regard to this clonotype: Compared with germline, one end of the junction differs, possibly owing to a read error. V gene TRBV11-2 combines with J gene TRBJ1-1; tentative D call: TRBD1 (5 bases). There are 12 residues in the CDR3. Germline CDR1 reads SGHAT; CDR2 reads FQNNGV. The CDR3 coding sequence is TGTGCCAGTAACTCTAAACAGGCTGAAGCTCTCTTT. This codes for CASNSKQAEALF.

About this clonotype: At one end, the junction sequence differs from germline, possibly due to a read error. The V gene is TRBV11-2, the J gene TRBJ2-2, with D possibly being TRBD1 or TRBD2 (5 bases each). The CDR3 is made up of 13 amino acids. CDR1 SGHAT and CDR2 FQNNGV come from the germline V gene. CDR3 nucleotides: TGCGCCAGCAGAACCAGGGCGGGCGGGGAGCTGTTTTTT. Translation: CASRTRAGGELFF. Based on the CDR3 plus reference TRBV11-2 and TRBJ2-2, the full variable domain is EAGVAQSPRYKIIEKRQSVAFWCNPISGHATLYWYQQILGQGPKLLIQFQNNGVVDDSQLPKDRFSAERLKGVDSTLKIQPAKLEDSAVYLCASRTRAGGELFFGEGSRLTVL.

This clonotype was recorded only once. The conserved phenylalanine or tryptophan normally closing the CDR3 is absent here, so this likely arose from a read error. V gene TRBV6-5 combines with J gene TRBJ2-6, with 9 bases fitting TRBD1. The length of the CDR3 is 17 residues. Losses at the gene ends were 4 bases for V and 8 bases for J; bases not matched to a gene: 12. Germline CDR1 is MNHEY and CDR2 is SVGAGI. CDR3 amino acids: CASSLTGTGMGTNVLTS. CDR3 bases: TGTGCCAGCAGTTTAACCGGGACAGGGATGGGGACCAACGTCCTGACTTCC.

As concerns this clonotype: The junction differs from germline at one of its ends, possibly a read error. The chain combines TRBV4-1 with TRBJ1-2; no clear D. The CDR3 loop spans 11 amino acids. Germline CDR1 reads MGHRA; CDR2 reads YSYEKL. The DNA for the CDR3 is TGCGCCAGCAGCCAAGTCAACGGTCCAGTCTTC. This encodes CASSQVNGPVF.

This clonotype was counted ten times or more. CDR3 region: CAANRGVEETQYF. As DNA, the CDR3 is TGTGCCGCCAACCGCGGGGTAGAAGAGACCCAGTACTTC. J is TRBJ2-5 and V is TRBV28, with D tentatively TRBD2 (6 bases). The CDR3 runs 13 residues. V lost 11 bases to trimming and J lost 3 bases, with 16 bases between them. The germline gives CDR1 MDHEN, CDR2 SYDVKM.

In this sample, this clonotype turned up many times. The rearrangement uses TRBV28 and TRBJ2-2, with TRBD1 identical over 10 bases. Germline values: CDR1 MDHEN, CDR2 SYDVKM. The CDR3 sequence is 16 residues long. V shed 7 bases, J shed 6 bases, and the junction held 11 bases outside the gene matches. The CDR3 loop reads CASKSPGQGIPGELFF. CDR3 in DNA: TGTGCCAGCAAATCTCCGGGACAGGGGATCCCCGGGGAGCTGTTTTTT.

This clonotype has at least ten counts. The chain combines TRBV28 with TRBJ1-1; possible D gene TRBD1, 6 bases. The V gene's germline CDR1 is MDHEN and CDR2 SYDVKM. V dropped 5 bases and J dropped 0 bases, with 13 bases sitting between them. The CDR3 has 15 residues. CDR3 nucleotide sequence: TGTGCCAGCAGTAGACAGGAACTCATGAACACTGAAGCTTTCTTT. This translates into CASSRQELMNTEAFF.